This T cell receptor (beta chain) was captured in a study of response to subunit inactivated influenza vaccine. TCRdb re-called the RT-PCR reads with MiXCR, one entry per CDR3 protein. The sample shows approximately 500,000 distinct CDR3 sequences, roughly 25% of them seen only once. Looked up from germline, CDR1 is LNHDA and CDR2 is SQIVND (reference sequence). The CDR3 sequence is 13 residues long. V lost 5 bases and J lost 8, with 12 bases in between. This clonotype was picked up a small number of times. The same data also went into a second study, on T cells expressing NK-cell markers. That paper states: Production of TCR beta cDNA relied on 5'RACE template switching with UMIs. It was from sorted CD3+CD56+NKG2C+, CD3+CD56+NKG2C- and CD3+CD56-NKG2C+ T cells that TCR beta repertoires came. HCMV seropositivity marked seven of the eight sequenced donors; one was seronegative. The dominant NKG2C+ clonotypes represented about 1.0-7.5% of CD8+ T cells in over 5 donors. The CD3+CD56-NKG2C+ fraction of a handful of donors was also led by these clonotypes.

The chain links TRBV19 to TRBJ1-4; D ambiguous. The sequencing used CD4+ T cells sorted from PBMCs, collected roughly 12 days after vaccination. The sequence was obtained from a man aged 50-59 years who received an inactivated influenza vaccine. The CDR3 protein is CASSQAVGEKLFF. For the CDR3, the DNA is TGTGCCAGTAGTCAGGCAGTCGGCGAAAAACTGTTTTTT.